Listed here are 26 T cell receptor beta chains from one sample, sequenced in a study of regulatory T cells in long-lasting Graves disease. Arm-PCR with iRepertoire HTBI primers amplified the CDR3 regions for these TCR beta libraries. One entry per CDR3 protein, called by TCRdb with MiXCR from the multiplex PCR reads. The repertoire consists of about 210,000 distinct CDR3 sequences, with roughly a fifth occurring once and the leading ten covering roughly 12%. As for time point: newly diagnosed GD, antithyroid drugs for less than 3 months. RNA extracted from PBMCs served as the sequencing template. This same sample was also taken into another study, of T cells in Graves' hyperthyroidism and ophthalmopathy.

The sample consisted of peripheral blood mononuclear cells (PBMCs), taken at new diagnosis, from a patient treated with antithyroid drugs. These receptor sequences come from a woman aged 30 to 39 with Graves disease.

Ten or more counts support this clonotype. CDR3 bases: TGTGCCTGGAGTGTCACAGCGAACACTGAAGCTTTCTTT. Its protein product is CAWSVTANTEAFF. The rearrangement links TRBV30 to TRBJ1-1; D is ambiguous. The CDR3 is 13 residues long. Germline assignment: CDR1 GTSNPN and CDR2 SVGIG (reference sequence). Trimming took 0 bases from V and 1 from J, leaving 6 bases between them.

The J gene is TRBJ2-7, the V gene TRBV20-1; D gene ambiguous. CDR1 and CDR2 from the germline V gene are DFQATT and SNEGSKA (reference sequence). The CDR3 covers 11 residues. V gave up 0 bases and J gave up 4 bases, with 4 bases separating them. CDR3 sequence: CSARDMYEQYF. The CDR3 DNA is TGCAGTGCTAGAGATATGTACGAGCAGTACTTC.

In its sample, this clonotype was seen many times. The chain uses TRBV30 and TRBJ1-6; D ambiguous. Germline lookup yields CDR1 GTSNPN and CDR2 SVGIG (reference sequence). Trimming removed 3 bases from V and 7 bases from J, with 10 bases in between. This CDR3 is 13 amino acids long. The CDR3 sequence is CAWRRVGNSPLHF. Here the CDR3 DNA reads TGTGCCTGGAGGCGGGTTGGGAATTCACCCCTCCACTTT.

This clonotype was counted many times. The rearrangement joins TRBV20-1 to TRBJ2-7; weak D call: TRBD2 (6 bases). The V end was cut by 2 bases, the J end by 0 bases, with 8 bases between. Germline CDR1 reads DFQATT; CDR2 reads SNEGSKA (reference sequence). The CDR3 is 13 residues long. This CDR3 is CSARTGASYEQYF. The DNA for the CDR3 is TGCAGTGCTAGAACGGGAGCCTCCTACGAGCAGTACTTC.

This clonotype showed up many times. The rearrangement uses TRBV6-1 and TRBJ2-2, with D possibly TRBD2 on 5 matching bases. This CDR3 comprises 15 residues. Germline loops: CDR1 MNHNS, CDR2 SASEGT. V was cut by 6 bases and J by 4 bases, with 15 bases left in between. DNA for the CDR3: TGTGCCAGCAGCCTCGAGGGTATTATCACCGGGGAGCTGTTTTTT. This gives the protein CASSLEGIITGELFF.

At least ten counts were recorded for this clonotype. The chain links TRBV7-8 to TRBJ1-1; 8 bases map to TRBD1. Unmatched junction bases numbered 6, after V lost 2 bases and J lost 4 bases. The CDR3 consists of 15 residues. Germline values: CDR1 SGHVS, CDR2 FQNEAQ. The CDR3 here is CASSLPDRVATEAFF. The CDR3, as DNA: TGTGCCAGCAGCTTACCGGACAGGGTGGCCACTGAAGCTTTCTTT.

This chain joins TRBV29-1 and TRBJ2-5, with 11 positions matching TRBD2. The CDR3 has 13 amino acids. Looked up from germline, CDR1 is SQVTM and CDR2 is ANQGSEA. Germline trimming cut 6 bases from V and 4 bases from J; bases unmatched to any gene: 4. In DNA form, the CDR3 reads TGCAGCGTGGCAACTAGCGGGAGAGAGACCCAGTACTTC. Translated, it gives CSVATSGRETQYF.

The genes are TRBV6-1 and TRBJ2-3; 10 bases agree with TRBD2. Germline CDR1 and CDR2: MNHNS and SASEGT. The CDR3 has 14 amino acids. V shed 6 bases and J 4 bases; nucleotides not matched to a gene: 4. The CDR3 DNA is TGTGCCAGCAGACAAGCGGGGGGGCCAGATACGCAGTATTTT. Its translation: CASRQAGGPDTQYF.

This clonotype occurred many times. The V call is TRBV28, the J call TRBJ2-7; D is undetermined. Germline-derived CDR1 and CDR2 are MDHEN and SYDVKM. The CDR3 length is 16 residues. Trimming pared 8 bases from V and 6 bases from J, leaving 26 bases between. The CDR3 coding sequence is TGTGCCAGCGGTTCTTTGAGCTACGAGACGAAGGGCGAGCAGTACTTC. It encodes CASGSLSYETKGEQYF.

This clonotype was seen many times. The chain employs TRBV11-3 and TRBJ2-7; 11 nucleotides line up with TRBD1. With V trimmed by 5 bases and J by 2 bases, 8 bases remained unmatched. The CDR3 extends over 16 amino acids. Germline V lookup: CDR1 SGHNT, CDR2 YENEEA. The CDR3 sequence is CASSPGGGQGAYEQYF. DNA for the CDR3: TGTGCCAGCAGCCCCGGGGGGGGACAGGGGGCCTACGAGCAGTACTTC.

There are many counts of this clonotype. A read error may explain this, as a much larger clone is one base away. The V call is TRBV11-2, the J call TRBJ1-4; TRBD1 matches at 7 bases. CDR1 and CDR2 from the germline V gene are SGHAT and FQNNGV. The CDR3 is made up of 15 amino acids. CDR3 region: CASSLVGTARRELSF. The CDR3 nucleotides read TGTGCCAGCAGCTTAGTAGGGACAGCACGTCGGGAACTGTCTTTT.

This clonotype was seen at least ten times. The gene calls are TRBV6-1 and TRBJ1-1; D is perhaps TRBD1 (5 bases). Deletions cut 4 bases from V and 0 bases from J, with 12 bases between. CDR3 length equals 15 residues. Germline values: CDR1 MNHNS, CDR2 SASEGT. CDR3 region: CASSVQGFVNTEAFF. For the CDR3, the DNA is TGTGCCAGCAGTGTGCAGGGTTTCGTGAACACTGAAGCTTTCTTT.

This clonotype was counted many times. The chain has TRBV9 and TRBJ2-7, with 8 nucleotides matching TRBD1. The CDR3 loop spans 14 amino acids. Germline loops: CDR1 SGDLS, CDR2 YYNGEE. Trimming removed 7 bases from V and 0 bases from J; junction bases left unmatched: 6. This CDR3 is CASAATGVSYEQYF. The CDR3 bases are TGTGCCAGCGCAGCGACAGGGGTCTCCTACGAGCAGTACTTC. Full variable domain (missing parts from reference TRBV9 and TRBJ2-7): DSGVTQTPKHLITATGQRVTLRCSPRSGDLSVYWYQQSLDQGLQFLIQYYNGEERAKGNILERFSAQQFPDLHSELNLSSLELGDSALYFCASAATGVSYEQYFGPGTRLTVT.

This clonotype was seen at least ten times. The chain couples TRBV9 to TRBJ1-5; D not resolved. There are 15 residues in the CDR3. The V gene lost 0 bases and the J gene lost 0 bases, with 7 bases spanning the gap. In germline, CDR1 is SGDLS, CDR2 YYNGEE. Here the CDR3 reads CASSVGQDSNQPQHF. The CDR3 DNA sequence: TGTGCCAGCAGCGTAGGACAAGATAGCAATCAGCCCCAGCATTTT.

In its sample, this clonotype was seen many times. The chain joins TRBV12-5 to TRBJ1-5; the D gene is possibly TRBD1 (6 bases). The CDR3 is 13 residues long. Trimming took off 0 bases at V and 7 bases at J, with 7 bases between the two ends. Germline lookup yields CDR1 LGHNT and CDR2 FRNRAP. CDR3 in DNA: TGTGCTAGTGGTTTGGTAAGGGGGCAGCCCCAGCATTTT. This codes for CASGLVRGQPQHF.

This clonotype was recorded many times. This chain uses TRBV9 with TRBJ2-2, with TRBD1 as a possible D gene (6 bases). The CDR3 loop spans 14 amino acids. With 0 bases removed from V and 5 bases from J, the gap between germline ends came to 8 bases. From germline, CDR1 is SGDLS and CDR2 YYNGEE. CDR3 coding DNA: TGTGCCAGCAGCGTAGAAGGGGGAACCGGGGAGCTGTTTTTT. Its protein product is CASSVEGGTGELFF.

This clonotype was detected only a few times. The CDR3: CASSRGTVGDTQYF. CDR3 DNA sequence: TGTGCCAGCAGCCGAGGGACAGTAGGAGATACGCAGTATTTT. The chain employs TRBV5-5 and TRBJ2-3, with 7 bases fitting TRBD1. This CDR3 is 14 amino acids long. V lost 4 bases, J lost 5 bases, and 7 bases stayed unmatched. The V gene's germline CDR1 is SGHKS and CDR2 YYEKEE (reference sequence).

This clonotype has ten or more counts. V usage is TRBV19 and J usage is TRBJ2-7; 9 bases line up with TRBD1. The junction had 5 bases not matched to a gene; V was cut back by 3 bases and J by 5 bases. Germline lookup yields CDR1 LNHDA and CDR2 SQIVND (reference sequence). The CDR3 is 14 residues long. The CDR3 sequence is CASSIPGQGDEQYF. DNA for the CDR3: TGTGCCAGTAGTATCCCGGGACAGGGTGACGAGCAGTACTTC.

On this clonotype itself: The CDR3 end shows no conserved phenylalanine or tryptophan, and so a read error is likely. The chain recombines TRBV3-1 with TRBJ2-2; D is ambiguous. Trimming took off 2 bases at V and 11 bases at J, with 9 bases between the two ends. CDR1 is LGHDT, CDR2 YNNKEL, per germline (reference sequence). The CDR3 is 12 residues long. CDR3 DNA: TGTGCCAGCAGCCAAAGAATCGGCGAGCTGTTTTGT. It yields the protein CASSQRIGELFC.

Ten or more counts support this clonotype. The CDR3 is CASSYRGGGNQPQHF. The DNA of the CDR3 is TGTGCCAGCAGTTACCGGGGCGGCGGCAATCAGCCCCAGCATTTT. V and J are TRBV6-5 and TRBJ1-5; D might be TRBD1 (5 bases). Trimming left V 2 bases short and J 2 bases short, with 10 bases between. The CDR3 runs 15 residues. Germline-derived CDR1 and CDR2 are MNHEY and SVGAGI.

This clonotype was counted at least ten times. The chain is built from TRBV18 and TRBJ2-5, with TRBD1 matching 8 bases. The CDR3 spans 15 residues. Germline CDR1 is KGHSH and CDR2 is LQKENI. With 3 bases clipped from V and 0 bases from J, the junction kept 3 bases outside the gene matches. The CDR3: CASSPRQGYQETQYF. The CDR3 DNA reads TGTGCCAGCTCACCTAGACAGGGGTACCAAGAGACCCAGTACTTC.

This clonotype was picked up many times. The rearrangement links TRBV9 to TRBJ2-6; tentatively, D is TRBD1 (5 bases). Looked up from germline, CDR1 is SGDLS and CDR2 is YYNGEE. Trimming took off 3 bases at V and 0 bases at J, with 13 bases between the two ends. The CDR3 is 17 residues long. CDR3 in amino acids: CASSGQGPLSGANVLTF. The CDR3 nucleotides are TGTGCCAGCAGCGGCCAGGGTCCGCTCTCTGGGGCCAACGTCCTGACTTTC.

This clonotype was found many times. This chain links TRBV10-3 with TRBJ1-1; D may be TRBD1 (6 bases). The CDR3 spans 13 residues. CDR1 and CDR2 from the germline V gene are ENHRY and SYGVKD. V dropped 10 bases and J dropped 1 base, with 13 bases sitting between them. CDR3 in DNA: TGTGCCAACCCGGGACACCGGAACACTGAAGCTTTCTTT. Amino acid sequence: CANPGHRNTEAFF.

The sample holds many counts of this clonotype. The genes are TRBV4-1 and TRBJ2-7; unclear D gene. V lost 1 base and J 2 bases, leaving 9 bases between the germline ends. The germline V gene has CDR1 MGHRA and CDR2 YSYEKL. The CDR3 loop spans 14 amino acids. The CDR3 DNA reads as TGCGCCAGCAGCCAAGTGGTGCGGACCTACGAGCAGTACTTC. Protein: CASSQVVRTYEQYF.

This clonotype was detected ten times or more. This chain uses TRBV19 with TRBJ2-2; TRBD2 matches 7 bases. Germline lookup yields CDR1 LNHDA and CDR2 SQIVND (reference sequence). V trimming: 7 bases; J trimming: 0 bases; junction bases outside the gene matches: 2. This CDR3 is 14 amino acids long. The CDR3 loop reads CASMAGANTGELFF. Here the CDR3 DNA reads TGTGCCAGTATGGCGGGGGCGAACACCGGGGAGCTGTTTTTT.

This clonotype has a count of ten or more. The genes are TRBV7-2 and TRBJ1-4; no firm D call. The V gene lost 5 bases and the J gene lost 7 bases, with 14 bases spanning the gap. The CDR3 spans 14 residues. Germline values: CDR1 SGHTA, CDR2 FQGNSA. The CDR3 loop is CASSPSAVSEKLFF. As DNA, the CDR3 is TGTGCCAGCAGCCCGTCGGCGGTGAGTGAAAAACTGTTTTTT.